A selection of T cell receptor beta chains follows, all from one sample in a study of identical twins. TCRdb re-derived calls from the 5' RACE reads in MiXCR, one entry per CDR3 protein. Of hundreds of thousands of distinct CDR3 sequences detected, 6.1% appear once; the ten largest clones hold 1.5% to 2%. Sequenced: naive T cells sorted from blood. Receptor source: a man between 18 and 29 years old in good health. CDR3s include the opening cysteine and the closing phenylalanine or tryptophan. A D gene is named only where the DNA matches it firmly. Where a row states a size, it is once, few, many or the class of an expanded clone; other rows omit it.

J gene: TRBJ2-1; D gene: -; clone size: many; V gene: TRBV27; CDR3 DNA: TGTGCCAGCAGTTTATGGGGGAGTGAGCAGTTCTTC; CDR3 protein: CASSLWGSEQFF
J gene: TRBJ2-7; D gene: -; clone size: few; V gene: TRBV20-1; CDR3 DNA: TGCAGTGCCCCCCCGGGACCGTGGAAGGAGCAGTACTTC; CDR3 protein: CSAPPGPWKEQYF
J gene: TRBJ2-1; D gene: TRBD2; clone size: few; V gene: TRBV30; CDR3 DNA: TGTGCCTGGAGGGGGGACTACCCTTACAATGAGCAGTTCTTC; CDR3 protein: CAWRGDYPYNEQFF
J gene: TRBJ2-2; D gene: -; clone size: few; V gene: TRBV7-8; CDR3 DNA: TGTGCCAGCAGTATGGCAGGGGTGGACACCGGGGAGCTGTTTTTT; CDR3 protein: CASSMAGVDTGELFF
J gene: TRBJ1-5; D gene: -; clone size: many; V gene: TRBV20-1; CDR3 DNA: TGCAGTGCTAGATCAGGACAGTATAGCAATCAGCCCCAGCATTTT; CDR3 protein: CSARSGQYSNQPQHF
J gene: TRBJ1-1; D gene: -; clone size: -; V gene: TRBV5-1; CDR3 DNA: TGCGCCAGCAGCGGGGGTGGGGTCTGGGCTGGGGGCACTGAAGCTTTCTTT; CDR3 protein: CASSGGGVWAGGTEAFF
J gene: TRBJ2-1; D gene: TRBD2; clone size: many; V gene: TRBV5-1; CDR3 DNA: TGCGCCAGCAGCTTGGTTCCTAGCGGGAGGTCTAGTGAGCAGTTCTTC; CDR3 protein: CASSLVPSGRSSEQFF
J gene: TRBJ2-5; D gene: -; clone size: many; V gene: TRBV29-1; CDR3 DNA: TGCAGCGTGAACGACGGGGAGACCCAGTACTTC; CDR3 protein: CSVNDGETQYF
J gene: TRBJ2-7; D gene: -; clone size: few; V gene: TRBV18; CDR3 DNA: TGTGCCAGCTCACCAGAGATCGACGAGCAGTACTTC; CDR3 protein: CASSPEIDEQYF
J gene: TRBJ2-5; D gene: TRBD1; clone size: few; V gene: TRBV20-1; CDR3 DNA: TGCAGCGGTGACAGGGCCCAAGAGACCCAGTACTTC; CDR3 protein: CSGDRAQETQYF
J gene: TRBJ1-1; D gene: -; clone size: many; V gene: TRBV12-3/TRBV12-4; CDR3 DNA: TGTGCCAGCAGTTTATTACAGAACACTGAAGCTTTCTTT; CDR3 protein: CASSLLQNTEAFF
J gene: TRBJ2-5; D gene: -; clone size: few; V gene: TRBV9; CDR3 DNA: TGTGCCAGCAGCGACCCCTACGAGACCCAGTACTTC; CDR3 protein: CASSDPYETQYF
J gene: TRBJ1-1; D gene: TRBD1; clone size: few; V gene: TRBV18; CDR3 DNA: TGTGCCAGCTCACCAGTGACAGGGTTCACTGAAGCTTTCTTT; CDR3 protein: CASSPVTGFTEAFF